The rows below give T cell receptor beta chains drawn from one sample of a study of early T cells in non-severe SARS-CoV-2 infection. One entry per CDR3 protein, called by TCRdb with MiXCR from the 5' RACE reads. The sample holds about 64,000 distinct CDR3 sequences, approximately 9.2% seen once. The sample here was whole blood, taken at baseline. The receptors were sampled from an adult who was a healthcare worker with PCR-confirmed SARS-CoV-2 infection or an uninfected control (not recorded which). CDR3s include the opening cysteine and the closing phenylalanine or tryptophan. D genes are given only for firm matches. Size is stated for part of the rows, as once, few or many counts, or as a class when the clone is expanded.

cdr3_length: 14; j_call: TRBJ2-1; v_call: TRBV20-1; clone_size: few; d_call: TRBD2; cdr3_nt: TGCAGTGTTTACGGGACTAGAATAGGCAATGAGCAGTTCTTC; cdr3_aa: CSVYGTRIGNEQFF
cdr3_length: 14; j_call: TRBJ1-4; v_call: TRBV24-1; clone_size: many; d_call: TRBD1; cdr3_nt: TGTGCCACCAGGGGGGACAGGGATAATGAAAAACTGTTTTTT; cdr3_aa: CATRGDRDNEKLFF
cdr3_length: 15; j_call: TRBJ1-2; v_call: TRBV7-2; clone_size: few; d_call: TRBD1; cdr3_nt: TGTGCCAGCAGCCTGACGGGACAGGGCGGCTATGGCTACACCTTC; cdr3_aa: CASSLTGQGGYGYTF
cdr3_length: 15; j_call: TRBJ2-1; v_call: TRBV3-1; clone_size: NA; d_call: TRBD2; cdr3_nt: TGTGCCAGCAGCCACTTATCCGGACTAGCGAATGAGCAGTTCTTC; cdr3_aa: CASSHLSGLANEQFF
cdr3_length: 16; j_call: TRBJ2-7; v_call: TRBV19; clone_size: few; d_call: NA; cdr3_nt: TGTGCCAGTAGTACAGGACACACGGGCCCATCCTACGAGCAGTACTTC; cdr3_aa: CASSTGHTGPSYEQYF
cdr3_length: 13; j_call: TRBJ2-2; v_call: TRBV7-6; clone_size: NA; d_call: NA; cdr3_nt: TGTGCCAGCAGTCGAATTTCGTCCGGGGAGCTGTTTTTT; cdr3_aa: CASSRISSGELFF
cdr3_length: 12; j_call: TRBJ1-2; v_call: TRBV29-1; clone_size: NA; d_call: NA; cdr3_nt: TGCAGCGTTAAGCGCTTTGTGTATGGCTACACCTTC; cdr3_aa: CSVKRFVYGYTF
cdr3_length: 17; j_call: TRBJ2-1; v_call: TRBV20-1; clone_size: many; d_call: TRBD2; cdr3_nt: TGCAGTGCTCCTACGATTATGGGGAGCGGGAACTACAATGAGCAGTTCTTC; cdr3_aa: CSAPTIMGSGNYNEQFF
cdr3_length: 14; j_call: TRBJ2-7; v_call: TRBV20-1; clone_size: many; d_call: NA; cdr3_nt: TGCAGTGCTAGAGGGTTGCGGGGTGCGTACGAGCAGTACTTC; cdr3_aa: CSARGLRGAYEQYF
cdr3_length: 16; j_call: TRBJ2-4; v_call: TRBV6-2/TRBV6-3; clone_size: few; d_call: NA; cdr3_nt: TGTGCCAGCAGGAGAGCGGGACATTTATCCAAAAACATTCAGTACTTC; cdr3_aa: CASRRAGHLSKNIQYF
cdr3_length: 14; j_call: TRBJ1-1; v_call: TRBV27; clone_size: few; d_call: NA; cdr3_nt: TGTGCCATCAAAGATTTCCGGGACGCAAATGAAGCTTTCTTT; cdr3_aa: CAIKDFRDANEAFF
cdr3_length: 13; j_call: TRBJ2-7; v_call: TRBV6-6; clone_size: NA; d_call: TRBD2; cdr3_nt: TGTGCCAGCAGTCCCGGCGGGAGTGGCGAGCAGTACTTC; cdr3_aa: CASSPGGSGEQYF
cdr3_length: 13; j_call: TRBJ2-5; v_call: TRBV5-6; clone_size: many; d_call: NA; cdr3_nt: TGTGCCAGCGGCCTCAGGGGCGGGGAGACCCAGTACTTC; cdr3_aa: CASGLRGGETQYF
cdr3_length: 16; j_call: TRBJ2-1; v_call: TRBV7-6; clone_size: NA; d_call: TRBD2; cdr3_nt: TGTGCCAGCAGCTTACAAGCGGGAGTATCCTACAATGAGCAGTTCTTC; cdr3_aa: CASSLQAGVSYNEQFF
cdr3_length: 14; j_call: TRBJ2-2; v_call: TRBV7-2; clone_size: NA; d_call: NA; cdr3_nt: TGTGCCAGCAGCTTCTTCCCAGGGACCGGGGAGCTGTTTTTT; cdr3_aa: CASSFFPGTGELFF
cdr3_length: 17; j_call: TRBJ2-6; v_call: TRBV6-1; clone_size: NA; d_call: NA; cdr3_nt: TGTGCCAGCAGTGAAGATTGGAGGGCTTCTGGGGCCAACGTCCTGACTTTC; cdr3_aa: CASSEDWRASGANVLTF
cdr3_length: 17; j_call: TRBJ2-1; v_call: TRBV20-1; clone_size: NA; d_call: TRBD2; cdr3_nt: TGCAGTGCTAGAGGGGGACTAGCGGGAGTGTCCTACAATGAGCAGTTCTTC; cdr3_aa: CSARGGLAGVSYNEQFF
cdr3_length: 13; j_call: TRBJ2-5; v_call: TRBV12-3/TRBV12-4; clone_size: NA; d_call: NA; cdr3_nt: TGTGCCAGCAGTGAAAGGAACAGGGAGACCCAGTACTTC; cdr3_aa: CASSERNRETQYF
cdr3_length: 15; j_call: TRBJ2-7; v_call: TRBV27; clone_size: many; d_call: NA; cdr3_nt: TGTGCCAGCAGTCCCCGTTTGGCAGGAGCCTACGAGCAGTACTTC; cdr3_aa: CASSPRLAGAYEQYF
cdr3_length: 15; j_call: TRBJ2-2; v_call: TRBV7-3; clone_size: NA; d_call: NA; cdr3_nt: TGTGCCAGCAGCCAAGCCAGGACTAACACCGGGGAGCTGTTTTTT; cdr3_aa: CASSQARTNTGELFF
cdr3_length: 17; j_call: TRBJ2-1; v_call: TRBV3-1; clone_size: NA; d_call: NA; cdr3_nt: TGTGCCAGCAGCCATCAGCCGACCCCCGGGCCCTACAATGAGCAGTTCTTC; cdr3_aa: CASSHQPTPGPYNEQFF
cdr3_length: 13; j_call: TRBJ2-1; v_call: TRBV20-1; clone_size: few; d_call: TRBD1; cdr3_nt: TGCAGTGCCTTAGGGGGCCGGGCAGGGGAGCAGTTCTTC; cdr3_aa: CSALGGRAGEQFF
cdr3_length: 15; j_call: TRBJ2-1; v_call: TRBV7-2; clone_size: NA; d_call: TRBD2; cdr3_nt: TGTGCCAGCAGCCGATTAGGACTAGCGGGAAGGGAGCAGTTCTTC; cdr3_aa: CASSRLGLAGREQFF
cdr3_length: 14; j_call: TRBJ1-2; v_call: TRBV7-9; clone_size: few; d_call: TRBD1; cdr3_nt: TGTGCCAGCAGCCCCGGACAGGGTAACTATGGCTACACCTTC; cdr3_aa: CASSPGQGNYGYTF
cdr3_length: 12; j_call: TRBJ2-1; v_call: TRBV29-1; clone_size: NA; d_call: NA; cdr3_nt: TGCAGCGTTGCCAAAACCTACAATGAGCAGTTCTTC; cdr3_aa: CSVAKTYNEQFF
cdr3_length: 16; j_call: TRBJ2-3; v_call: TRBV7-9; clone_size: many; d_call: TRBD2; cdr3_nt: TGTGCCAGCAGCCCAGCGACTAGCGGGAGCACAGATACGCAGTATTTT; cdr3_aa: CASSPATSGSTDTQYF
cdr3_length: 13; j_call: TRBJ2-5; v_call: TRBV6-5; clone_size: many; d_call: NA; cdr3_nt: TGTGCCAGCAGTTACGAGGGCGGAGAGACCCAGTACTTC; cdr3_aa: CASSYEGGETQYF
cdr3_length: 16; j_call: TRBJ2-7; v_call: TRBV12-3/TRBV12-4; clone_size: few; d_call: TRBD1; cdr3_nt: TGTGCCAGCAGCCCCTCCGGGACAGGGGGCTGGTACGAGCAGTACTTC; cdr3_aa: CASSPSGTGGWYEQYF
cdr3_length: 13; j_call: TRBJ2-3; v_call: TRBV20-1; clone_size: NA; d_call: TRBD1; cdr3_nt: TGCAGTGCTACCCGACAGGGGGCAAATACGCAGTATTTT; cdr3_aa: CSATRQGANTQYF
cdr3_length: 15; j_call: TRBJ1-1; v_call: TRBV5-1; clone_size: NA; d_call: NA; cdr3_nt: TGCGCCAGCAGCTTGGTTGCAGGGGCGAACACTGAAGCTTTCTTT; cdr3_aa: CASSLVAGANTEAFF
cdr3_length: 13; j_call: TRBJ1-5; v_call: TRBV6-2/TRBV6-3; clone_size: few; d_call: NA; cdr3_nt: TGTGCCAGCAGTTTTGGCATGAATCAGCCCCAGCATTTT; cdr3_aa: CASSFGMNQPQHF
cdr3_length: 13; j_call: TRBJ2-2; v_call: TRBV7-9; clone_size: NA; d_call: NA; cdr3_nt: TGTGCCAGCAGTGTAAGATGGACCGGGGAGCTGTTTTTT; cdr3_aa: CASSVRWTGELFF
cdr3_length: 14; j_call: TRBJ2-3; v_call: TRBV6-4; clone_size: NA; d_call: TRBD1; cdr3_nt: TGTGCCAGCAGACGGGACAGGGGGATAGATACGCAGTATTTT; cdr3_aa: CASRRDRGIDTQYF
cdr3_length: 14; j_call: TRBJ1-6; v_call: TRBV2; clone_size: NA; d_call: NA; cdr3_nt: TGTGCCAGCAGTGAAGCGGGTTATAATTCACCCCTCCACTTT; cdr3_aa: CASSEAGYNSPLHF
cdr3_length: 13; j_call: TRBJ2-3; v_call: TRBV19; clone_size: few; d_call: NA; cdr3_nt: TGTGCCAGTAGTATGTCAGATGCAGATACGCAGTATTTT; cdr3_aa: CASSMSDADTQYF
cdr3_length: 13; j_call: TRBJ2-1; v_call: TRBV24-1; clone_size: few; d_call: NA; cdr3_nt: TGTGCCACCAGTGATTTTAACTCCAATGAGCAGTTCTTC; cdr3_aa: CATSDFNSNEQFF
cdr3_length: 13; j_call: TRBJ2-5; v_call: TRBV7-9; clone_size: NA; d_call: NA; cdr3_nt: TGTGCCAGCAGCCCAGACTGGAGGGAGACCCAGTACTTC; cdr3_aa: CASSPDWRETQYF